The next 3 T cell receptor beta chains were all read from a single sample in a study of early T cells in non-severe SARS-CoV-2 infection. TCRdb reprocessed the 5' RACE reads via MiXCR and lists one record per CDR3 protein. The sample lists tens of thousands of distinct CDR3 sequences, about 10% occurring once. What was sequenced was whole blood. The receptors originated from an adult who was a healthcare worker with PCR-confirmed SARS-CoV-2 infection or an uninfected control (not recorded which).

This clonotype has a count of ten or more. V is TRBV6-2 or TRBV6-3 and J is TRBJ2-6; weak D call: TRBD1 (6 bases). Germline V gene lookup returns CDR1 MNHEY and CDR2 SVGEGT. This CDR3 region has 17 residues. Trimming shortened V by 2 bases and J by 1 base, and 12 bases separated the two germline ends. CDR3 region: CASSYGQGPSGANVLTF. DNA of the CDR3: TGTGCCAGCAGTTACGGGCAGGGGCCTTCTGGGGCCAACGTCCTGACTTTC.

J is TRBJ2-3 and V is TRBV2, with 7 bases lining up with TRBD2. The CDR3 sequence is 12 residues long. Trimming took 8 bases from V and 5 from J; bases not matched to a gene: 4. From germline, CDR1 is SNHLY and CDR2 FYNNEI. In DNA, the CDR3 is TGTGCCAGCCGTGGGAGGGGAGATACGCAGTATTTT. Translating it yields CASRGRGDTQYF.

In this sample, this clonotype turned up many times. The V gene is TRBV7-2, the J gene TRBJ2-5, with 8 bases aligning to TRBD2. Per the germline V gene, CDR1 is SGHTA and CDR2 is FQGNSA. Germline trimming cut 5 bases from V and 4 bases from J; bases unmatched to any gene: 15. The CDR3 length is 17 residues. The CDR3 DNA is TGTGCCAGCAGCCTATGGGCAGCTCCGGGGGGGCCAGAGACCCAGTACTTC. Translation gives CASSLWAAPGGPETQYF.